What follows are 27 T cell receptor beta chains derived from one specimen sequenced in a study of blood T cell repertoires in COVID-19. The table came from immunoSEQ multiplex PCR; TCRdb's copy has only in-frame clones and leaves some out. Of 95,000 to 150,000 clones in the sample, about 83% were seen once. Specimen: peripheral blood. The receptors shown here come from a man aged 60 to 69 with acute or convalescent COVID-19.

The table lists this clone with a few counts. Here the CDR3 reads CSAGGDIQYF. The CDR3 nucleotides are TGCAGTGCGGGGGGGGACATTCAGTACTTC. The genes are TRBV20-1 and TRBJ2-4, with 7 nucleotides matching TRBD2. This CDR3 spans 10 amino acids. Trimming removed 6 bases from V and 8 bases from J; junction bases left unmatched: 1. Germline V CDR1 and CDR2: DFQATT, SNEGSKA (reference sequence).

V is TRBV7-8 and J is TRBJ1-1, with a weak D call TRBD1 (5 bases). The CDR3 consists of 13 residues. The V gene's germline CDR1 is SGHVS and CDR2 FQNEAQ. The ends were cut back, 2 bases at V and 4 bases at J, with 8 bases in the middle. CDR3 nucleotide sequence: TGTGCCAGCAGCTTAACGGGGGGCACTGAAGCTTTCTTT. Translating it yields CASSLTGGTEAFF.

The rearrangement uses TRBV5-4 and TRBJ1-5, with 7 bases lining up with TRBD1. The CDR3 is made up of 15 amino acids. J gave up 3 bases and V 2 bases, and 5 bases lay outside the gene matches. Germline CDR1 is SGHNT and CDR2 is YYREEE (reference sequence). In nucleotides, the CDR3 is TGTGCCAGCAGCTTCGGGACAGACCCCAATCAGCCCCAGCATTTT. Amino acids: CASSFGTDPNQPQHF.

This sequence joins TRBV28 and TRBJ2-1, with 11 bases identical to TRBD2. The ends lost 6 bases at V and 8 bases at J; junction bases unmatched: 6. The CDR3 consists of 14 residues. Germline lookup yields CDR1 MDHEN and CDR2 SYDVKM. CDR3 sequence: CASSVAGGTDEQFF. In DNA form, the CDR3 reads TGTGCCAGCAGCGTAGCGGGAGGGACAGATGAGCAGTTCTTC.

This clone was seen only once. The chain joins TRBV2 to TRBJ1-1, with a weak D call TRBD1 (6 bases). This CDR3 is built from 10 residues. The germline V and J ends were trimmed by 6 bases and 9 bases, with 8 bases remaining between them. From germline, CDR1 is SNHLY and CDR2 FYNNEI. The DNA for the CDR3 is TGTGCCAGCAGGAGGGACAAAGCTTTCTTT. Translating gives CASRRDKAFF. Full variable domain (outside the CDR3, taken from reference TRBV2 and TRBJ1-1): EPEVTQTPSHQVTQMGQEVILRCVPISNHLYFYWYRQILGQKVEFLVSFYNNEISEKSEIFDDQFSVERPDGSNFTLKIRSTKLEDSAMYFCASRRDKAFFGQGTRLTVV.

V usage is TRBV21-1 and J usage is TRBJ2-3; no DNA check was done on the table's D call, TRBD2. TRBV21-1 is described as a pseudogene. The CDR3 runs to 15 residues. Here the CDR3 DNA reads TGTGCCAGGGCCCGAGGACTAGCGGGTCCAGATACGCAGTATTTT. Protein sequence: CARARGLAGPDTQYF.

The CDR3 reads CASSFDRRSYEQYF. The CDR3, as DNA: TGTGCCAGCAGTTTCGACAGACGCTCCTACGAGCAGTACTTC. The genes are TRBV28 and TRBJ2-7; D is perhaps TRBD1 (5 bases). This CDR3 region has 14 residues. V lost 3 bases to trimming and J lost 0 bases, with 9 bases between them. The germline V gene has CDR1 MDHEN and CDR2 SYDVKM.

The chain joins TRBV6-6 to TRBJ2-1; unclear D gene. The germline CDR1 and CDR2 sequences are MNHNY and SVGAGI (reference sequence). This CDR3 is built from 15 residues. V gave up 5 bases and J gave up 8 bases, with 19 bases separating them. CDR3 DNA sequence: TGTGCCAGCAGTCGTCCACGAAGGAGCAGCGATGAGCAGTTCTTC. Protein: CASSRPRRSSDEQFF.

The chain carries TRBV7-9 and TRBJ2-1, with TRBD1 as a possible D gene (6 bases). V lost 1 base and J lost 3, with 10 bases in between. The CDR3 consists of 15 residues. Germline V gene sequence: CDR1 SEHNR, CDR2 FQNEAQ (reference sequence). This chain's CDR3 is CASSLVLGGYNEQFF. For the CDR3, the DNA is TGTGCCAGCAGCTTAGTTTTAGGGGGCTACAATGAGCAGTTCTTC.

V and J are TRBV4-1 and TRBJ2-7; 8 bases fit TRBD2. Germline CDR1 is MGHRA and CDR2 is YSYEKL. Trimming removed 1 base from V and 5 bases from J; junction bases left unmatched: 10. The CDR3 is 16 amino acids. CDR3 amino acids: CASSQVAGGLRDEQYF. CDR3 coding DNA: TGCGCCAGCAGCCAAGTGGCGGGGGGACTTAGGGACGAGCAGTACTTC.

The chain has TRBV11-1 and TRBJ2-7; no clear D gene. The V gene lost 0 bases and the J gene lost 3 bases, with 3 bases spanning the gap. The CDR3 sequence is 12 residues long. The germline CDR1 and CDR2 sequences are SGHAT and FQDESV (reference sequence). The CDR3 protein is CASSLAGYEQYF. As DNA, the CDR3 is TGTGCCAGCAGCTTAGCCGGCTACGAGCAGTACTTC.

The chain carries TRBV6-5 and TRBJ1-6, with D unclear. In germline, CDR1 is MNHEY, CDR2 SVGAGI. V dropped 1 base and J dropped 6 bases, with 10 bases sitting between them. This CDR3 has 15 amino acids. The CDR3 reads CASSYWSRGNSPLHF. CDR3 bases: TGTGCCAGCAGTTACTGGAGTCGGGGTAATTCACCCCTCCACTTT.

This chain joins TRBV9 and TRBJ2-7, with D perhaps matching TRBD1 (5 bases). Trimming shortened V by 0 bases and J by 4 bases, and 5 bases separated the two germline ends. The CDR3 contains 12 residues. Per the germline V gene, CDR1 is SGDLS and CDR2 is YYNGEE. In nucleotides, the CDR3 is TGTGCCAGCAGCGTAGCAGGGTACGAGCAGTACTTC. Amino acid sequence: CASSVAGYEQYF.

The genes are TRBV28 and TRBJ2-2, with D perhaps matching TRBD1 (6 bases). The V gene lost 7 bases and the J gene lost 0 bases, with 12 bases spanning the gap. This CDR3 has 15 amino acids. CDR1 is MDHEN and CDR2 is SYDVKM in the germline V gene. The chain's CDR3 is CASNPRGSNTGELFF. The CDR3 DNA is TGTGCCAGCAATCCCAGGGGATCGAACACCGGGGAGCTGTTTTTT. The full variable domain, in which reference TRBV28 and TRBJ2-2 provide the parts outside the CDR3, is DVKVTQSSRYLVKRTGEKVFLECVQDMDHENMFWYRQDPGLGLRLIYFSYDVKMKEKGDIPEGYSVSREKKERFSLILESASTNQTSMYLCASNPRGSNTGELFFGEGSRLTVL.

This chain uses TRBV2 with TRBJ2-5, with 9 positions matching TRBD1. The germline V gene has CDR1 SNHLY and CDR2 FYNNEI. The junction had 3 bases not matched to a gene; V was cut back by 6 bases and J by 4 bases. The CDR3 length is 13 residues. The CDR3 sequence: CASSLTGGETQYF. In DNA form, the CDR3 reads TGTGCCAGCAGCCTGACAGGGGGAGAGACCCAGTACTTC. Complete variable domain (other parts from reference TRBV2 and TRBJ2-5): EPEVTQTPSHQVTQMGQEVILRCVPISNHLYFYWYRQILGQKVEFLVSFYNNEISEKSEIFDDQFSVERPDGSNFTLKIRSTKLEDSAMYFCASSLTGGETQYFGPGTRLLVL.

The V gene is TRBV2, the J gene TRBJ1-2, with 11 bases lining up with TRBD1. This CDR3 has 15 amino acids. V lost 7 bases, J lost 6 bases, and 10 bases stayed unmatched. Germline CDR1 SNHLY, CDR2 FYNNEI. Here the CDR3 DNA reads TGTGCCAGCAATAGGGACAGGGGGGAAGTTAATGGCTACACCTTC. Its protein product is CASNRDRGEVNGYTF.

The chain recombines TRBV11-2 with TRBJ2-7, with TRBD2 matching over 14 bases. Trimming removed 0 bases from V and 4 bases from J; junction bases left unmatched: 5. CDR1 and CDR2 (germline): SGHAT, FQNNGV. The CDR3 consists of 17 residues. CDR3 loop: CASSLETSGRARYEQYF. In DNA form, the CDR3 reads TGTGCCAGCAGCTTAGAGACTAGCGGGAGGGCCAGGTACGAGCAGTACTTC.

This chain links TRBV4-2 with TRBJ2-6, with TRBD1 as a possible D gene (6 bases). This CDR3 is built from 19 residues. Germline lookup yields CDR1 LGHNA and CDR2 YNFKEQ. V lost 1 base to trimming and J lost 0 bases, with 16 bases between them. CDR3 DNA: TGTGCCAGCAGCCAAGGTCCGGACAGAGGCCCCTCTGGGGCCAACGTCCTGACTTTC. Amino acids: CASSQGPDRGPSGANVLTF.

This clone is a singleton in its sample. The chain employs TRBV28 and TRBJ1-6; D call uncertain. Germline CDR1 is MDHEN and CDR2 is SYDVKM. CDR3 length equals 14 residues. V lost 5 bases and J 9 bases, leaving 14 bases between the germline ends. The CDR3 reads CASSRETDASPLHF. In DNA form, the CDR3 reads TGTGCCAGCAGTAGAGAGACTGATGCTTCACCCCTCCACTTT. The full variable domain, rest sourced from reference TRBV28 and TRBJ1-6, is DVKVTQSSRYLVKRTGEKVFLECVQDMDHENMFWYRQDPGLGLRLIYFSYDVKMKEKGDIPEGYSVSREKKERFSLILESASTNQTSMYLCASSRETDASPLHFGNGTRLTVT.

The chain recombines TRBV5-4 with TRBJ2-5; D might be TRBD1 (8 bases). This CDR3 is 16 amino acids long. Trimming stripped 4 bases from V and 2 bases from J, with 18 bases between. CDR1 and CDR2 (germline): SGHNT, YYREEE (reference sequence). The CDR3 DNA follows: TGTGCCAGCAGCAAGAGGACAGGGAGGGGGCAAGAGACCCAGTACTTC. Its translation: CASSKRTGRGQETQYF.

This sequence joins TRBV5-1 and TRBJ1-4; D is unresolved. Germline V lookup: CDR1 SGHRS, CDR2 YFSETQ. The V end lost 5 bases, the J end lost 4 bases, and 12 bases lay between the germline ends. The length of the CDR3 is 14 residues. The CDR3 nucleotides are TGCGCCAGCAGGGTCGCGGGGAGTAATGAAAAACTGTTTTTT. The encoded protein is CASRVAGSNEKLFF. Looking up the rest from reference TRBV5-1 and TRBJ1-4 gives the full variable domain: KAGVTQTPRYLIKTRGQQVTLSCSPISGHRSVSWYQQTPGQGLQFLFEYFSETQRNKGNFPGRFSGRQFSNSRSEMNVSTLELGDSALYLCASRVAGSNEKLFFGSGTQLSVL.

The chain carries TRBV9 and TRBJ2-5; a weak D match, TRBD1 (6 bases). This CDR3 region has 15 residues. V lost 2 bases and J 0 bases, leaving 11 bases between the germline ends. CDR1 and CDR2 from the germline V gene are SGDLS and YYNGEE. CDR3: CASSVSGTHQETQYF. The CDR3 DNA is TGTGCCAGCAGCGTCTCCGGGACACACCAAGAGACCCAGTACTTC.

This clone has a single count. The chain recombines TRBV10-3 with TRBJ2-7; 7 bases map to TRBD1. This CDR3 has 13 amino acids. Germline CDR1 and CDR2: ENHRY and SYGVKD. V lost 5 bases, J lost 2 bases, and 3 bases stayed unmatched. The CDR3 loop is CAISRDRTYEQYF. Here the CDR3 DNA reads TGTGCCATCAGTCGGGACAGAACCTACGAGCAGTACTTC.

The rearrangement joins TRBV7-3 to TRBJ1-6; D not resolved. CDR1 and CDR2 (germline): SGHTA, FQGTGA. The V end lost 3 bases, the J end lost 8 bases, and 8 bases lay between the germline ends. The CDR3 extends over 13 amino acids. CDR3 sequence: CASSFNSDSPLHF. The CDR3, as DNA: TGTGCCAGCAGCTTTAATTCCGATTCACCCCTCCACTTT.

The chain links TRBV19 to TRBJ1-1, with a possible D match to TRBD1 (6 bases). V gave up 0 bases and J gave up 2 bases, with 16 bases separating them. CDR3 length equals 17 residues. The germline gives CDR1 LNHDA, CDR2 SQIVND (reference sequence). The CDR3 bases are TGTGCCAGTAGTATAGACAGGCGGACAGCCTTAAACACTGAAGCTTTCTTT. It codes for CASSIDRRTALNTEAFF.

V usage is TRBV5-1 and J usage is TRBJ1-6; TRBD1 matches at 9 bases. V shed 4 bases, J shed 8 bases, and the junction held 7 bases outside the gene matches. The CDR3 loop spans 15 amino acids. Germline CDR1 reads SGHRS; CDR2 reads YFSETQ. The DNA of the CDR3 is TGCGCCAGCAGCCCAGGGACAGGGTCGGATTCACCCCTCCACTTT. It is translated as CASSPGTGSDSPLHF.

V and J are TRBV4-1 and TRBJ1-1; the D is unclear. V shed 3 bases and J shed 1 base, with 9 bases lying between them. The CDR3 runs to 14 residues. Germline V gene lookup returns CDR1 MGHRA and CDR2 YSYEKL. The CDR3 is CASSHVSGNTEAFF. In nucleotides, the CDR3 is TGCGCCAGCAGCCACGTGTCGGGGAACACTGAAGCTTTCTTT.